This record concerns one T cell receptor beta chain sequence. This sample stems from a study of OX40 agonist ivuxolimab in advanced cancers. On the study more broadly: One patient with hepatocellular carcinoma and two with cutaneous melanoma, three in all, had partial responses.

Generated by immunoSEQ multiplex PCR, the TCRdb table keeps only in-frame clones and is missing some. The repertoire holds more than 45,000 clones, with over 75% as singletons. This CDR3 comprises 12 residues. Germline V lookup: CDR1 ENHRY, CDR2 SYGVKD. With 8 bases removed from V and 6 bases from J, the gap between germline ends came to 11 bases. The TCR comes from an adult with an advanced solid tumor such as melanoma, head and neck, liver or kidney cancer. Sequencing was performed on CD4+ or CD8+ T cells sorted from blood, taken in a trial of the OX40 agonist ivuxolimab. The genes are TRBV10-3 and TRBJ2-1; TRBD2 might be the D (6 bases). Here the CDR3 reads CAIGSSANEQFF. CDR3 sequence (DNA): TGTGCCATCGGATCTAGCGCCAATGAGCAGTTCTTC.